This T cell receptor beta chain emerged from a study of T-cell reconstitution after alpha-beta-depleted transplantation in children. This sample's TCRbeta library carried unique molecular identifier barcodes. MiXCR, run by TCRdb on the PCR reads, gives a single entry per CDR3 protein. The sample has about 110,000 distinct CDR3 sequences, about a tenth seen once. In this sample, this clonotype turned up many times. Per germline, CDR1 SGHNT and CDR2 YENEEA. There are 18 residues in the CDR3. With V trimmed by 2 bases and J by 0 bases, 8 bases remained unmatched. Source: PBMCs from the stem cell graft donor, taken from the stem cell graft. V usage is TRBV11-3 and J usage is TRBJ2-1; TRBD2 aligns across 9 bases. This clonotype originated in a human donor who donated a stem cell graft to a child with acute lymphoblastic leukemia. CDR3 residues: CASSLPPGLADSYNEQFF. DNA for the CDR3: TGTGCCAGCAGCTTACCTCCGGGACTAGCTGACTCCTACAATGAGCAGTTCTTC. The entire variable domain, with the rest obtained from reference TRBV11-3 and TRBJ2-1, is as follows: EAGVVQSPRYKIIEKKQPVAFWCNPISGHNTLYWYLQNLGQGPELLIRYENEEAVDDSQLPKDRFSAERLKGVDSTLKIQPAELGDSAVYLCASSLPPGLADSYNEQFFGPGTRLTVL.